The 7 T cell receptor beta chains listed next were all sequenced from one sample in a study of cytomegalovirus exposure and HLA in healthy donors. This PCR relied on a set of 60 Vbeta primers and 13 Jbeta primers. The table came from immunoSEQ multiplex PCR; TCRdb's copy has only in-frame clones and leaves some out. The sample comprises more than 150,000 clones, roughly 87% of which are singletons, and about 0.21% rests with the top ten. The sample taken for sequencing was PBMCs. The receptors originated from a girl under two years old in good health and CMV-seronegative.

The CDR3 DNA is TGTGCCAGCAGCTTAGCGCAACTCTACAATGAGCAGTTCTTC. Its protein product is CASSLAQLYNEQFF. V is TRBV5-6 and J is TRBJ2-1; D gene ambiguous. The CDR3 has 14 residues. The V gene's germline CDR1 is SGHDT and CDR2 YYEEEE. V lost 2 bases and J 3 bases, leaving 9 bases between the germline ends.

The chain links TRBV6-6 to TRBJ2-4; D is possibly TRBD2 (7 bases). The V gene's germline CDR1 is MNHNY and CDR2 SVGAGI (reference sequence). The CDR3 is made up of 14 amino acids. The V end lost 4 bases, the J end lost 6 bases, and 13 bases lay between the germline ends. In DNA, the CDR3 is TGTGCCAGCAGTTCAAGGGGGGAGGGAAACATTCAGTACTTC. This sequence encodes CASSSRGEGNIQYF.

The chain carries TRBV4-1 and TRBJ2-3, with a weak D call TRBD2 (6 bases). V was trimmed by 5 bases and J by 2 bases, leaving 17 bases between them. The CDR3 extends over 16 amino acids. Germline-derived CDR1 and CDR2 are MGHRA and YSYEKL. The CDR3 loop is CASSSSTGRTTDTQYF. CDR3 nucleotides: TGCGCCAGCAGCTCCTCTACCGGGAGAACCACAGATACGCAGTATTTT.

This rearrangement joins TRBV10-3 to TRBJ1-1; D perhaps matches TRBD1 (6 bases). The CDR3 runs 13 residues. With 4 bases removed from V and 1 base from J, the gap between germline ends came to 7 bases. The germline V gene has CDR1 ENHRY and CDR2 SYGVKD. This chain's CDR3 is CAISVDRNTEAFF. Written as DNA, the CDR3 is TGTGCCATCAGTGTGGACAGGAACACTGAAGCTTTCTTT.

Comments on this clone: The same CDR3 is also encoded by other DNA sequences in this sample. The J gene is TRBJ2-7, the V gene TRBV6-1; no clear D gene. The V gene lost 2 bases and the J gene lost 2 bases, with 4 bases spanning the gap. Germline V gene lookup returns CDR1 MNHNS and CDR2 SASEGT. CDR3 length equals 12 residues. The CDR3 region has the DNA TGTGCCAGCAGTGAATCGGCCTACGAGCAGTACTTC. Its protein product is CASSESAYEQYF.

Written as DNA, the CDR3 is TGTGCCAGCAGCCCCTTAACAGGGCAACCTGGGGCCAACGTCCTGACTTTC. It encodes CASSPLTGQPGANVLTF. The V and J genes are TRBV14 and TRBJ2-6; a weak D match, TRBD1 (6 bases). This CDR3 contains 17 residues. Trimming left V 4 bases short and J 2 bases short, with 15 bases between. The germline gives CDR1 SGHDN, CDR2 FVKESK.

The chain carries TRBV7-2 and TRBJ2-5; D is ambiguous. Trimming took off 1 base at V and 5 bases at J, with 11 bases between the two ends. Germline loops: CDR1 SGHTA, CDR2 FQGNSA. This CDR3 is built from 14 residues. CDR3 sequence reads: CASSLVGPRETQYF. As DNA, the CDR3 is TGTGCCAGCAGCTTAGTCGGCCCGAGGGAGACCCAGTACTTC.